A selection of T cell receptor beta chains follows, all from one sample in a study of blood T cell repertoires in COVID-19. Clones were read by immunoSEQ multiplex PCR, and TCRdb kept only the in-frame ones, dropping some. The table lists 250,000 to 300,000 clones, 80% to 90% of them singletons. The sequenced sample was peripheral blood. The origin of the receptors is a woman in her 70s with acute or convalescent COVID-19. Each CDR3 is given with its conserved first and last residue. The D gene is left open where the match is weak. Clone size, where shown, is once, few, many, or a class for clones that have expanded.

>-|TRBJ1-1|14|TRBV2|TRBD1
CASRGWDRATEAFF
TGTGCCAGCAGGGGATGGGACAGGGCCACTGAAGCTTTCTTT
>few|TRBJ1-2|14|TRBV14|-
CASSLLGVPYGYTF
TGTGCCAGCAGCCTTTTGGGCGTACCCTATGGCTACACCTTC
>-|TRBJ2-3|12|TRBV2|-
CASRGLADTQYF
TGTGCCAGCAGGGGGCTGGCAGATACGCAGTATTTT
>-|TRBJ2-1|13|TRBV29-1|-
CSVGGALNNEQFF
TGCAGCGTTGGGGGAGCCCTGAACAATGAGCAGTTCTTC
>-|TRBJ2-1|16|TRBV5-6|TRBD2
CASSFRRSGGHNEQFF
TGTGCCAGCAGTTTTAGAAGGAGCGGGGGTCACAATGAGCAGTTCTTC
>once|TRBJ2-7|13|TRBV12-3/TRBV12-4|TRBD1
CASSGTGGYEQYF
TGTGCCAGCAGCGGGACAGGAGGCTACGAGCAGTACTTC
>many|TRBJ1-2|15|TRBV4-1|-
CASSQEGREGESYTF
TGCGCCAGCAGCCAAGAGGGCAGGGAAGGTGAGAGCTACACCTTC
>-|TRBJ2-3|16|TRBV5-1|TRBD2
CASSPPPAGGTDTQYF
TGCGCCAGCAGCCCCCCCCCAGCGGGGGGCACAGATACGCAGTATTTT
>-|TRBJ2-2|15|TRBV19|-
CASSIIVRAAGELFF
TGTGCCAGTAGTATAATCGTCAGGGCGGCCGGGGAGCTGTTTTTT
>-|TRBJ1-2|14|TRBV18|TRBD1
CASTPGQLGYGYTF
TGTGCCAGCACCCCGGGACAGTTAGGGTATGGCTACACCTTC
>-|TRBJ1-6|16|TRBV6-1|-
CASSEQTQGVNSPLHF
TGTGCCAGCAGTGAACAAACTCAGGGTGTAAATTCACCCCTCCACTTT
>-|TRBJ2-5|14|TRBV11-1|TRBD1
CASSYSTGVETQYF
TGTGCCAGCAGCTACAGCACAGGGGTAGAGACCCAGTACTTC
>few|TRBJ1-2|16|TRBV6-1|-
CASSEIPGRSAYGYTF
TGTGCCAGCAGTGAGATCCCCGGGCGTAGCGCCTATGGCTACACCTTC
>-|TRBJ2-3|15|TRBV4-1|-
CASSLEALSTDTQYF
TGCGCCAGCAGCCTAGAAGCACTTAGCACAGATACGCAGTATTTT
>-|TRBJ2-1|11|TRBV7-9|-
CASSLNVEQFF
TGTGCCAGCAGCCTAAATGTTGAGCAGTTCTTC
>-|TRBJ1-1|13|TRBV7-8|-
CASSLGYRTKAFF
TGTGCCAGCAGCTTAGGGTACAGAACCAAAGCTTTCTTT
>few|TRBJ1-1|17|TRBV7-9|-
CASSLAQGRGMNTEAFF
TGTGCCAGCAGCTTAGCCCAGGGGAGGGGTATGAACACTGAAGCTTTCTTT
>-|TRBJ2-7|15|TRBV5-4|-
CATSQGGVGSYEQYF
TGTGCCACCTCTCAGGGCGGCGTAGGCTCCTACGAGCAGTACTTC
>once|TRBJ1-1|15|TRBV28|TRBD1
CASSFGNRGRTEAFF
TGTGCCAGCAGTTTTGGGAACAGGGGTCGGACTGAAGCTTTCTTT
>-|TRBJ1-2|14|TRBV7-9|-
CASSREEANYGYTF
TGTGCCAGTTCCCGAGAGGAAGCTAACTATGGCTACACCTTC
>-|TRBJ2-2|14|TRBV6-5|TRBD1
CASSSGQGTGELFF
TGTGCCAGCAGTTCAGGACAGGGCACCGGGGAGCTGTTTTTT
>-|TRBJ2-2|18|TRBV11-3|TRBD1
CASSHLVTGGQNTGELFF
TGTGCCAGCAGCCATTTAGTGACAGGGGGCCAGAACACCGGGGAGCTGTTTTTT
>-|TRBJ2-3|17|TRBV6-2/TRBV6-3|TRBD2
CASSRTSGGIGTDTQYF
TGTGCCAGCAGTCGGACTAGCGGGGGGATTGGCACAGATACGCAGTATTTT